A selection of T cell receptor beta chains follows, all from one sample in a study of blood T cell repertoires in COVID-19. Repertoires were generated with immunoSEQ multiplex PCR, while TCRdb's copy carries only in-frame clones and drops some. The sample has about 300,000 clones; roughly nine tenths are singletons. The sequencing sample was made of PBMCs or T cells enriched from blood (not recorded which). These receptors originate from a woman aged 18-29 years who had recovered from COVID-19. Both conserved end residues are part of each CDR3. D genes are given only for firm matches. Some rows have no size entry. The others give once, few or many, or a class for an expanded clone.

v_gene: TRBV30
abundance: NA
d_gene: NA
j_gene: TRBJ2-7
CDR3nt: TGTGCCTGGAGTGTTGTCAGGGAAGGCGGCGAGCAGTACTTC
CDR3aa: CAWSVVREGGEQYF

v_gene: TRBV2
abundance: NA
d_gene: TRBD2
j_gene: TRBJ2-2
CDR3nt: TGTGCCAGCAGTGAGGAGGGACTAGCGGGGGCCGCGAACACCGGGGAGCTGTTTTTT
CDR3aa: CASSEEGLAGAANTGELFF

v_gene: TRBV7-6
abundance: NA
d_gene: TRBD1
j_gene: TRBJ1-1
CDR3nt: TGTGCCAGCAGCTTGGGGGGGACAGGGAACACTGAAGCTTTCTTT
CDR3aa: CASSLGGTGNTEAFF

v_gene: TRBV12-3/TRBV12-4
abundance: once
d_gene: NA
j_gene: TRBJ1-1
CDR3nt: TGTGCCAGCAGGTTCCGGGGTAACACTGAAGCTTTCTTT
CDR3aa: CASRFRGNTEAFF

v_gene: TRBV19
abundance: NA
d_gene: TRBD1
j_gene: TRBJ1-5
CDR3nt: TGTGCCAGTAGCCCCGCGTTGGGACAGCCATCCAGCAATCAGCCCCAGCATTTT
CDR3aa: CASSPALGQPSSNQPQHF

v_gene: TRBV9
abundance: NA
d_gene: TRBD1
j_gene: TRBJ2-6
CDR3nt: TGTGCCAGCAGCGTAGGGACAGGGACCTCTGGGGCCAACGTCCTGACTTTC
CDR3aa: CASSVGTGTSGANVLTF

v_gene: TRBV5-1
abundance: NA
d_gene: TRBD1
j_gene: TRBJ2-7
CDR3nt: TGCGCCAGCAGCCGAGATTCGGGGACAGGGATATTCTACGAGCAGTACTTC
CDR3aa: CASSRDSGTGIFYEQYF

v_gene: TRBV7-8
abundance: NA
d_gene: TRBD1
j_gene: TRBJ1-1
CDR3nt: TGTGCCAGCACCCCAGTACAGGGGAATAGTCAAATGAACACTGAAGCTTTCTTT
CDR3aa: CASTPVQGNSQMNTEAFF

v_gene: TRBV3-1/TRBV3-2
abundance: once
d_gene: NA
j_gene: TRBJ1-5
CDR3nt: TGTGCCAGCGCCCCCATAGAACAGGGAAATCAGCCCCAGCATTTT
CDR3aa: CASAPIEQGNQPQHF

v_gene: TRBV7-9
abundance: NA
d_gene: NA
j_gene: TRBJ2-1
CDR3nt: TGTGCCAGCAGCCGGTTGGTCTCCTACAATGAGCAGTTCTTC
CDR3aa: CASSRLVSYNEQFF

v_gene: TRBV5-1
abundance: NA
d_gene: NA
j_gene: TRBJ1-3
CDR3nt: TGCGCCAGCAGCGACCGGGACACGGACTCTGGAAACACCATATATTTT
CDR3aa: CASSDRDTDSGNTIYF

v_gene: TRBV11-3
abundance: NA
d_gene: NA
j_gene: TRBJ1-2
CDR3nt: TGTGCCAGCAGCTTAGACAGATTAAACTATGGCTACACCTTC
CDR3aa: CASSLDRLNYGYTF

v_gene: TRBV15
abundance: NA
d_gene: TRBD1
j_gene: TRBJ1-1
CDR3nt: TGTGCCACCAGCAGAAGCCTAAACAGGGGAGGCACTGAAGCTTTCTTT
CDR3aa: CATSRSLNRGGTEAFF

v_gene: TRBV19
abundance: NA
d_gene: NA
j_gene: TRBJ2-3
CDR3nt: TGTGCCAGTAGTATAGGGTCTAGGCGTCCAGATACGCAGTATTTT
CDR3aa: CASSIGSRRPDTQYF

v_gene: TRBV5-6
abundance: NA
d_gene: TRBD1
j_gene: TRBJ1-2
CDR3nt: TGTGCCAGCAGCCGAACACACACAGGGGCCGAAAACTATGGCTACACCTTC
CDR3aa: CASSRTHTGAENYGYTF

v_gene: TRBV13
abundance: NA
d_gene: NA
j_gene: TRBJ2-1
CDR3nt: TGTGCCAGCAGCGCGCTTGATCAGGATCAGGCCCTCGCCTACAATGAGCAGTTCTTC
CDR3aa: CASSALDQDQALAYNEQFF

v_gene: TRBV7-2
abundance: NA
d_gene: NA
j_gene: TRBJ1-4
CDR3nt: TGTGCCAGCAGCTTAGCTAGGGTCAGGGGTGGTGAAAAACTGTTTTTT
CDR3aa: CASSLARVRGGEKLFF

v_gene: TRBV3-1/TRBV3-2
abundance: NA
d_gene: TRBD1
j_gene: TRBJ1-6
CDR3nt: TGTGCCAGCAGCCAAGCCCCGACAGGGGTGGGATATTCACCCCTCCACTTT
CDR3aa: CASSQAPTGVGYSPLHF

v_gene: TRBV7-9
abundance: many
d_gene: TRBD2
j_gene: TRBJ2-1
CDR3nt: TGTGCCAGCAGCCGAAGGGGACTAGCGGGACAAAATGAGCAGTTCTTC
CDR3aa: CASSRRGLAGQNEQFF

v_gene: TRBV7-2
abundance: once
d_gene: NA
j_gene: TRBJ2-3
CDR3nt: TGTGCCAGCAGCTTAGGGGAACAGGGCCGCACAGATACGCAGTATTTT
CDR3aa: CASSLGEQGRTDTQYF

v_gene: TRBV29-1
abundance: NA
d_gene: NA
j_gene: TRBJ2-7
CDR3nt: TGCAGCGTTGAAGAGACCAGGGGAGTCACCTACGAGCAGTACTTC
CDR3aa: CSVEETRGVTYEQYF

v_gene: TRBV2
abundance: NA
d_gene: TRBD2
j_gene: TRBJ2-5
CDR3nt: TGTGCCAGCAGAATATCAGCGGGAGGGTCGGGGACCCAGTACTTC
CDR3aa: CASRISAGGSGTQYF

v_gene: TRBV5-4
abundance: once
d_gene: TRBD2
j_gene: TRBJ2-2
CDR3nt: TGTGCCAGCAGCCCGGGGTACCAGCGGGAGGTAGGAGGGGAGCTGTTTTTT
CDR3aa: CASSPGYQREVGGELFF

v_gene: TRBV4-2
abundance: NA
d_gene: NA
j_gene: TRBJ1-1
CDR3nt: TGTGCCAGCAGCCAAGAGATTAGGGGCACTGAAGCTTTCTTT
CDR3aa: CASSQEIRGTEAFF

v_gene: TRBV7-9
abundance: NA
d_gene: NA
j_gene: TRBJ2-3
CDR3nt: TGTGCCAGCAGCTTAGGACTGCTAGAGGATACGCAGTATTTT
CDR3aa: CASSLGLLEDTQYF

v_gene: TRBV4-3
abundance: NA
d_gene: NA
j_gene: TRBJ2-7
CDR3nt: TGCGCCAGCAGCCAGACAGCTTTCTACGAGCAGTACTTC
CDR3aa: CASSQTAFYEQYF

v_gene: TRBV6-5
abundance: NA
d_gene: TRBD1
j_gene: TRBJ1-1
CDR3nt: TGTGCCAGCAGCAAACAGGGGGTCGGTATAGCTTTCTTT
CDR3aa: CASSKQGVGIAFF

v_gene: TRBV5-1
abundance: once
d_gene: TRBD2
j_gene: TRBJ2-3
CDR3nt: TGCGCCAGCAGCTTAGGGCTAGCGGCCGATACGCAGTATTTT
CDR3aa: CASSLGLAADTQYF

v_gene: TRBV7-3
abundance: once
d_gene: TRBD1
j_gene: TRBJ1-6
CDR3nt: TGTGCCAGCAGCCATGGGACATCCGGGACAGAGAATTCACCCCTCCACTTT
CDR3aa: CASSHGTSGTENSPLHF

v_gene: TRBV7-6
abundance: NA
d_gene: TRBD1
j_gene: TRBJ2-7
CDR3nt: TGTGCCAGCAGCTTATCCCCGGGACAGGGGCTCTACGAGCAGTACTTC
CDR3aa: CASSLSPGQGLYEQYF

v_gene: TRBV28
abundance: NA
d_gene: NA
j_gene: TRBJ1-1
CDR3nt: TGTGCCAGCACCTTGGGGCCTTCGGGTGACACTGAAGCTTTCTTT
CDR3aa: CASTLGPSGDTEAFF

v_gene: TRBV2
abundance: NA
d_gene: NA
j_gene: TRBJ1-5
CDR3nt: TGTGCCAGCAGTGAAGGCCTGATCGGCGCGGCCCAGCATTTT
CDR3aa: CASSEGLIGAAQHF

v_gene: TRBV5-1
abundance: NA
d_gene: NA
j_gene: TRBJ2-1
CDR3nt: TGCGCCAGCAGCTTGGAGGGGCTGACCCCCTCCTACAATGAGCAGTTCTTC
CDR3aa: CASSLEGLTPSYNEQFF

v_gene: TRBV5-1
abundance: NA
d_gene: TRBD1
j_gene: TRBJ1-2
CDR3nt: TGCGCCAGCAGCCCCGACAGGGGTGGCTACACCTTC
CDR3aa: CASSPDRGGYTF

v_gene: TRBV19
abundance: NA
d_gene: NA
j_gene: TRBJ2-1
CDR3nt: TGTGCCAGTAGTATAGATCTATACAGGGTTGGTGAGCAGTTCTTC
CDR3aa: CASSIDLYRVGEQFF

v_gene: TRBV27
abundance: NA
d_gene: NA
j_gene: TRBJ2-5
CDR3nt: TGTGCCAGCAGTTCCCGGAGTCTAGCCGACCAAGAGACCCAGTACTTC
CDR3aa: CASSSRSLADQETQYF

v_gene: TRBV5-6
abundance: once
d_gene: NA
j_gene: TRBJ1-1
CDR3nt: TGTGCCAGCAGCTTCACGACAGGTTGGACTGAAGCTTTCTTT
CDR3aa: CASSFTTGWTEAFF

v_gene: TRBV18
abundance: NA
d_gene: NA
j_gene: TRBJ1-6
CDR3nt: TGTGCCAGCTCGCCAGAGAATTCACCCCTCCACTTT
CDR3aa: CASSPENSPLHF

v_gene: TRBV27
abundance: NA
d_gene: TRBD1
j_gene: TRBJ2-6
CDR3nt: TGTGCCAGCAGTCTCTCCGGGACAGGGGGACGTGGGGCCAACGTCCTGACTTTC
CDR3aa: CASSLSGTGGRGANVLTF

v_gene: TRBV29-1
abundance: NA
d_gene: NA
j_gene: TRBJ1-5
CDR3nt: TGCAGCGTTGGGCTAACAGAAAACAATCAGCCCCAGCATTTT
CDR3aa: CSVGLTENNQPQHF